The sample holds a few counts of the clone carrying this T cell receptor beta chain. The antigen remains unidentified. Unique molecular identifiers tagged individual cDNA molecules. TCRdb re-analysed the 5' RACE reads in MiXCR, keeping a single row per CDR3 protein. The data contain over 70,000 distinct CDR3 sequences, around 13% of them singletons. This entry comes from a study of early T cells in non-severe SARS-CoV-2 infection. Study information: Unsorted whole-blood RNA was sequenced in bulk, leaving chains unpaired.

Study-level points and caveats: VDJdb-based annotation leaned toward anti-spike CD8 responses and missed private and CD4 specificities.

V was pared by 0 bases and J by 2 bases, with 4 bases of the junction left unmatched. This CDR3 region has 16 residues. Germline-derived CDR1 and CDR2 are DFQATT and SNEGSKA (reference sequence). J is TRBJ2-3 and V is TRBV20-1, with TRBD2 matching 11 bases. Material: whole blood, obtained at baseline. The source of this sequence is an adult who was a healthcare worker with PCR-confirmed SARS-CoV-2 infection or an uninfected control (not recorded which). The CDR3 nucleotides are TGCAGTGCTAGAGAGGGACTAGCGGAGACCACAGATACGCAGTATTTT. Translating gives CSAREGLAETTDTQYF.